The 17 T cell receptor beta chains below all came from one sample that was sequenced in a study of Graves' ophthalmopathy and Graves' hyperthyroidism. Researchers took RNA transcripts and amplified TCR beta CDR3 regions from them. The library came from an HTBI-primed first-round RT-PCR and a second-round multiplex PCR. TCRdb fed the multiplex PCR reads into MiXCR, producing one record per CDR3 protein. The data show approximately 210,000 distinct CDR3 sequences, 29% seen once. Sequencing used peripheral blood. Every receptor here comes from a man in his forties or fifties with Graves' ophthalmopathy.

This clonotype was counted ten times or more. J is TRBJ2-2 and V is TRBV7-9; no definite D call. This CDR3 contains 13 residues. The germline V gene has CDR1 SEHNR and CDR2 FQNEAQ (reference sequence). V lost 3 bases and J 5 bases, leaving 7 bases between the germline ends. The CDR3: CASSFEDTGELFF. The CDR3 coding sequence is TGTGCCAGCAGCTTCGAAGATACCGGGGAGCTGTTTTTT.

This clonotype was seen repeatedly, ten times or more. V gene TRBV29-1 combines with J gene TRBJ2-5; D remains unclear. Trimming cost V 6 bases and J 5 bases, with 25 bases left between them. The germline gives CDR1 SQVTM, CDR2 ANQGSEA. The CDR3 totals 16 residues. The CDR3 DNA reads as TGCAGCGTCGCTTTTGAACCCGGTCCCTCACGGGAGACCCAGTACTTC. Translation: CSVAFEPGPSRETQYF.

This clonotype showed up many times. V usage is TRBV28 and J usage is TRBJ1-1, with D hard to call. The germline CDR1 and CDR2 sequences are MDHEN and SYDVKM. Trimming pared 4 bases from V and 11 bases from J, leaving 11 bases between. The CDR3 is made up of 11 amino acids. CDR3 sequence (DNA): TGTGCCAGCAGTTCACTAGTCGGGGCTTTCTTT. It yields the protein CASSSLVGAFF. The complete variable domain, with remaining parts taken from reference TRBV28 and TRBJ1-1, reads DVKVTQSSRYLVKRTGEKVFLECVQDMDHENMFWYRQDPGLGLRLIYFSYDVKMKEKGDIPEGYSVSREKKERFSLILESASTNQTSMYLCASSSLVGAFFGQGTRLTVV.

At least ten counts were recorded for this clonotype. V usage is TRBV28 and J usage is TRBJ2-2; D possibly corresponds to TRBD2 (6 bases). This CDR3 has 17 residues. The V gene's germline CDR1 is MDHEN and CDR2 SYDVKM. Trimming took 5 bases from V and 4 from J, leaving 20 bases between them. This CDR3 is CASSRGKWDLSTGELFF. Here the CDR3 DNA reads TGTGCCAGCAGTAGGGGAAAGTGGGACTTAAGCACCGGGGAGCTGTTTTTT.

There are many counts of this clonotype. The V call is TRBV12-3 or TRBV12-4, the J call TRBJ2-7; 9 positions match TRBD2. This CDR3 region has 16 residues. With 7 bases clipped from V and 0 bases from J, the junction kept 10 bases outside the gene matches. The CDR3 is CASTDVAGETSYEQYF. CDR3 DNA: TGTGCCAGCACCGACGTAGCGGGAGAAACCTCCTACGAGCAGTACTTC.

This clonotype was seen repeatedly, ten times or more. The chain links TRBV4-1 to TRBJ2-7, with a possible D match to TRBD2 (6 bases). V was pared by 1 base and J by 0 bases, with 13 bases between. The length of the CDR3 is 16 residues. CDR1 MGHRA and CDR2 YSYEKL come from the germline V gene. CDR3 loop: CASSQGPLGGSYEQYF. CDR3 coding DNA: TGCGCCAGCAGCCAAGGCCCGCTGGGAGGCTCCTACGAGCAGTACTTC.

V gene TRBV27 combines with J gene TRBJ1-6; 8 nucleotides agree with TRBD1. J was trimmed by 5 bases and V by 0 bases; bases with no gene match: 3. The length of the CDR3 is 16 residues. Germline CDR1 and CDR2: MNHEY and SMNVEV (reference sequence). The chain's CDR3 is CASSLSPGQDNSPLHF. The CDR3, as DNA: TGTGCCAGCAGTTTATCCCCGGGACAGGATAATTCACCCCTCCACTTT.

This chain uses TRBV30 with TRBJ2-5; 13 bases are shared with TRBD2. V lost 2 bases and J lost 4; bases outside the gene matches: 4. Germline lookup yields CDR1 GTSNPN and CDR2 SVGIG (reference sequence). This CDR3 is built from 15 residues. As DNA, the CDR3 is TGTGCCTGGAGTCTCGGACTAGCGGGAGCAGAGACCCAGTACTTC. This translates into CAWSLGLAGAETQYF.

This clonotype has a count of ten or more. The chain has TRBV28 and TRBJ1-5; 7 positions agree with TRBD1. The V segment lost 6 bases and the J segment 2 bases; nucleotides outside the gene matches: 7. This CDR3 has 15 amino acids. Germline CDR1 reads MDHEN; CDR2 reads SYDVKM. CDR3 sequence reads: CASSSRGSGNQPQHF. In DNA, the CDR3 is TGTGCCAGCAGCTCCAGGGGGTCGGGCAATCAGCCCCAGCATTTT.

This clonotype has ten or more counts. The V call is TRBV9, the J call TRBJ2-5; no clear D gene. CDR3 length: 13 residues. From germline, CDR1 is SGDLS and CDR2 YYNGEE. Deletions cut 0 bases from V and 0 bases from J, with 3 bases between. CDR3 in amino acids: CASSVGYQETQYF. CDR3 in DNA: TGTGCCAGCAGCGTAGGGTACCAAGAGACCCAGTACTTC.

The V gene is TRBV11-2, the J gene TRBJ2-7, with TRBD1 identical over 9 bases. With 6 bases clipped from V and 6 bases from J, the junction kept 9 bases outside the gene matches. Germline CDR1 and CDR2: SGHAT and FQNNGV. The CDR3 is 14 residues long. CDR3 protein: CASSSWDRESEQYF. As DNA, the CDR3 is TGTGCCAGCAGTTCATGGGACAGGGAATCCGAGCAGTACTTC.

V gene TRBV28 combines with J gene TRBJ1-2; D is possibly TRBD1 (6 bases). The CDR3 length is 14 residues. Germline values: CDR1 MDHEN, CDR2 SYDVKM. V was trimmed by 6 bases and J by 1 base, leaving 12 bases between them. In DNA, the CDR3 is TGTGCCAGCAGGAGACAGGTCCTTAACTATGGCTACACCTTC. Its protein product is CASRRQVLNYGYTF.

The table lists this clonotype with many counts. V gene TRBV12-3 or TRBV12-4 combines with J gene TRBJ2-7; TRBD2 is a possible D gene (5 bases). The CDR3 has 15 amino acids. The germline V and J ends were trimmed by 5 bases and 2 bases, with 16 bases remaining between them. The CDR3 nucleotides are TGTGCCAGCAGTCCCGGACGGGGAAGAACCTACGAGCAGTACTTC. It is translated as CASSPGRGRTYEQYF.

In this sample, this clonotype turned up many times. The chain is built from TRBV11-2 and TRBJ2-2; TRBD2 matches at 7 bases. This CDR3 contains 16 residues. CDR1 SGHAT and CDR2 FQNNGV come from the germline V gene. Unmatched junction bases numbered 12, after V lost 5 bases and J lost 6 bases. DNA for the CDR3: TGTGCCAGCAGCCCCCGGACTAGAGGCCCTCCCGGGGAGCTGTTTTTT. Its translation is CASSPRTRGPPGELFF.

The table lists this clonotype with many counts. This rearrangement joins TRBV19 to TRBJ2-7; 9 bases match TRBD1. In germline, CDR1 is LNHDA, CDR2 SQIVND (reference sequence). Losses at the gene ends were 2 bases for V and 0 bases for J; bases not matched to a gene: 2. The CDR3 length is 15 residues. The CDR3 reads CASSITGGASYEQYF. CDR3 nucleotides: TGTGCCAGTAGTATAACAGGGGGCGCCTCCTACGAGCAGTACTTC.

V is TRBV27 and J is TRBJ1-1; D is possibly TRBD1 (6 bases). The CDR3 totals 13 residues. Germline-derived CDR1 and CDR2 are MNHEY and SMNVEV (reference sequence). Trimming cost V 3 bases and J 4 bases, with 9 bases left between them. CDR3 in amino acids: CASSFTGLTEAFF. CDR3 DNA: TGTGCCAGCAGTTTTACAGGGCTCACTGAAGCTTTCTTT.

CDR3 amino acids: CASSPAGPGELFF. The CDR3 DNA sequence: TGTGCCAGCAGCCCGGCGGGGCCCGGGGAGCTGTTTTTT. The V and J genes are TRBV7-3 and TRBJ2-2, with D possibly matching TRBD2 (6 bases). V was trimmed by 5 bases and J by 6 bases, leaving 10 bases between them. CDR1 and CDR2 (germline): SGHTA, FQGTGA. This CDR3 has 13 residues.